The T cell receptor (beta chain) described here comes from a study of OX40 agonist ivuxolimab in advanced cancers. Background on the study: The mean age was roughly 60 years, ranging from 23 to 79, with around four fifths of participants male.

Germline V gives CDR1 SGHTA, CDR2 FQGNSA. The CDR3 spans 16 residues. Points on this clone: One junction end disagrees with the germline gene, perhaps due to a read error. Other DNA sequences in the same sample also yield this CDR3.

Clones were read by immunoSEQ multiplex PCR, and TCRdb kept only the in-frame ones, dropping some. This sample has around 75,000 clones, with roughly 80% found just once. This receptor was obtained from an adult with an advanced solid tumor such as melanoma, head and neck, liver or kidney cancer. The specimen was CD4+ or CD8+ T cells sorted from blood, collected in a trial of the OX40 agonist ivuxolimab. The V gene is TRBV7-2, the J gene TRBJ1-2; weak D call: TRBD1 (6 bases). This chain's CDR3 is CASSLEVGRGLDGYTF. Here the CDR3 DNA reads TGTGCCAGTAGCTTAGAAGTCGGCCGGGGGCTGGATGGCTACACCTTC.